The clone carrying this T cell receptor (beta chain) was seen ten or more times. Its matching antigen is unknown. This sample was included in a study of beta chain features in type 1 diabetes. cDNA synthesis used the whole RNA isolate, giving expressed TCRB sequences. Data came from immunoSEQ multiplex PCR; TCRdb stores just in-frame clones and leaves some out. Among over 120,000 clones, less than 15% were seen once, and the ten largest hold around 1.2%. Broader study findings: Shorter TCRB CDR3s, moderately but significantly so, were found in Type 1 diabetes patients in all four CD4+ subsets. Patients' naive, central memory and Treg TCRB repertoires seemed closer to one another than those of healthy donors. Patients and controls would be equally affected if PCR favored shorter templates.

CDR1 and CDR2 from the germline V gene are GTSNPN and SVGIG (reference sequence). V lost 3 bases and J 7 bases, leaving 18 bases between the germline ends. The CDR3 sequence is 14 residues long. This clonotype was sampled from a man aged 18 to 35 with type 1 diabetes. The sample consisted of central memory CD4+ T cells from blood. This rearrangement joins TRBV30 to TRBJ1-2; a possible D gene is TRBD1 (5 bases). Written as DNA, the CDR3 is TGTGCCTGGAGCCAACCCGGCGGGGGGGTTGGCTACACCTTC. Its protein product is CAWSQPGGGVGYTF.